This T cell receptor (beta chain) derives from a study of blood T cell repertoires in COVID-19. The data were produced by immunoSEQ multiplex PCR, yet TCRdb's version contains in-frame clones alone and is incomplete. Of 60,000 to 75,000 clones in the sample, 88% were seen once. The junction had 4 bases not matched to a gene; V was cut back by 2 bases and J by 2 bases. The CDR3 is 15 residues long. From germline, CDR1 is MNHEY and CDR2 SVGEGT. The specimen sequenced was peripheral blood. The TCR originated in a human donor in a cohort sampled during active COVID-19. This chain links TRBV6-2 or TRBV6-3 with TRBJ2-3; TRBD2 matches 7 bases. The CDR3 spells CASSYGRAFTDTQYF. The CDR3 region has the DNA TGTGCCAGCAGTTACGGGAGGGCTTTCACAGATACGCAGTATTTT.